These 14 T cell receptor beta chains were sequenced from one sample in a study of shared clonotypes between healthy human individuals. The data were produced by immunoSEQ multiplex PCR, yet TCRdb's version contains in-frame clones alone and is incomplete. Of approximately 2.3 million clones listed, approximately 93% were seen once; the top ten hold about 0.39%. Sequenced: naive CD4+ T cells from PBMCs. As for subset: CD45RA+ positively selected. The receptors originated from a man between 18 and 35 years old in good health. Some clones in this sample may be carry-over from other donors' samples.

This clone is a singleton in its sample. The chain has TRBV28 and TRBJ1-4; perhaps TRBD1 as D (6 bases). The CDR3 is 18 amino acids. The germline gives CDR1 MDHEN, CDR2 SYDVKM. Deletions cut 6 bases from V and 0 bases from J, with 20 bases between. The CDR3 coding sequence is TGTGCCAGCAGCTCCGTTACAGGGCGGGAGGCAACTAATGAAAAACTGTTTTTT. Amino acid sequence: CASSSVTGREATNEKLFF.

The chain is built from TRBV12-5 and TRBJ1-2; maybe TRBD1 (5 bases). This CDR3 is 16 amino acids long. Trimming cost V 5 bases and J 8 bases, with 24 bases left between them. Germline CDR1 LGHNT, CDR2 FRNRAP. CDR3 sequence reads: CASGPETRDGLGGYTF. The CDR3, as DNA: TGTGCTAGTGGTCCCGAGACCCGGGACGGTCTAGGAGGCTACACCTTC.

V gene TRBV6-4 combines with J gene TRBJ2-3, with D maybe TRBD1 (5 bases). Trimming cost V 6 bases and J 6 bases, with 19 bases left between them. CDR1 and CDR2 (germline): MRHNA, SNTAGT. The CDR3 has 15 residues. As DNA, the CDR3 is TGTGCCAGCAGCCGTCGGCCTCAGGGATTGGATACGCAGTATTTT. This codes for CASSRRPQGLDTQYF.

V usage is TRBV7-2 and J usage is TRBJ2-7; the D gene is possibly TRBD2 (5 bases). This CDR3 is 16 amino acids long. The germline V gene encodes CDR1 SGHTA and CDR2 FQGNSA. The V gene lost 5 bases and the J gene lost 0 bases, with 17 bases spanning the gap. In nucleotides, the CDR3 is TGTGCCAGCAGCCTTTTTTCAGGAGGAATCTCCTACGAGCAGTACTTC. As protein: CASSLFSGGISYEQYF.

The CDR3 nucleotides read TGCGCCAGCAGCTCGTCCTGGGACAGGGGGAACACCGGGGAGCTGTTTTTT. It is translated as CASSSSWDRGNTGELFF. The chain couples TRBV5-1 to TRBJ2-2; 10 bases match TRBD1. The germline CDR1 and CDR2 sequences are SGHRS and YFSETQ. Trimming at V came to 3 bases and at J to 1 base, leaving 6 bases not matched to a gene. The CDR3 spans 17 residues.

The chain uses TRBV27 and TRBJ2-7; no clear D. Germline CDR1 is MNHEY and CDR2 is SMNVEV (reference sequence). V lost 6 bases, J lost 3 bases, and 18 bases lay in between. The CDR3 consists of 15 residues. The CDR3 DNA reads TGTGCCAGCAGGCTTATCGGCCTAGAGATCTACGAGCAGTACTTC. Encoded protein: CASRLIGLEIYEQYF.

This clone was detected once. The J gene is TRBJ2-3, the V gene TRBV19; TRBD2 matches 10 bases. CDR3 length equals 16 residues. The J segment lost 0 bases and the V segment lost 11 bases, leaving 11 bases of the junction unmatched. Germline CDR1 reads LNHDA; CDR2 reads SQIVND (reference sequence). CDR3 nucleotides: TGTGCCCCACTTGCTAGCGGGAGAGTTAGCACAGATACGCAGTATTTT. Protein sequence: CAPLASGRVSTDTQYF.

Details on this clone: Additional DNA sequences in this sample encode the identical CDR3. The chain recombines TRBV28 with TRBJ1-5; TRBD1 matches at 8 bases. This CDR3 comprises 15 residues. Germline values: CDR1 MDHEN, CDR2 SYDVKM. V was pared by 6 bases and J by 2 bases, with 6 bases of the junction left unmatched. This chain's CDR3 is CASSPQDRGNQPQHF. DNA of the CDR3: TGTGCCAGCAGCCCCCAGGACAGGGGCAATCAGCCCCAGCATTTT.

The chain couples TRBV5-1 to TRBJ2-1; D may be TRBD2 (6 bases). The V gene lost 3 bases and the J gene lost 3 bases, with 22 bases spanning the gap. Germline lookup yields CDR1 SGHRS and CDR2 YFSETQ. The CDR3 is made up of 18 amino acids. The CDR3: CASSSISSGTLNYNEQFF. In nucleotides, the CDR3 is TGCGCCAGCAGCTCCATCTCGTCCGGGACTTTAAACTACAATGAGCAGTTCTTC. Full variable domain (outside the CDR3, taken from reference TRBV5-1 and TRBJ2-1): KAGVTQTPRYLIKTRGQQVTLSCSPISGHRSVSWYQQTPGQGLQFLFEYFSETQRNKGNFPGRFSGRQFSNSRSEMNVSTLELGDSALYLCASSSISSGTLNYNEQFFGPGTRLTVL.

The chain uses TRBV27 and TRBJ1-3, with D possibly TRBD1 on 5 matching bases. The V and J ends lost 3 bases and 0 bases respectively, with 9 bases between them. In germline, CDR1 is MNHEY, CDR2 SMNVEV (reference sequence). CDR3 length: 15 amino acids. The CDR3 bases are TGTGCCAGCAGTTTTAGGGGAAACTCTGGAAACACCATATATTTT. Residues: CASSFRGNSGNTIYF.

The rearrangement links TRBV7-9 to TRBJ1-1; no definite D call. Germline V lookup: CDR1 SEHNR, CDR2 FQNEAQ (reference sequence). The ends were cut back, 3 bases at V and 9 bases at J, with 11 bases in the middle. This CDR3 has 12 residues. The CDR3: CASSLPTHQAFF. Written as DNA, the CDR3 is TGTGCCAGCAGCTTGCCGACACATCAAGCTTTCTTT.

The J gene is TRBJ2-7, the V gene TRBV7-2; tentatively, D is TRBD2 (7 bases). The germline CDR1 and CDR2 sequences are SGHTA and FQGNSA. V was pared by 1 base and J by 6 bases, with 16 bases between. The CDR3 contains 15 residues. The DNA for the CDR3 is TGTGCCAGCAGCTTAGTCGCCCGAGGGGGGGGCGAGCAGTACTTC. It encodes CASSLVARGGGEQYF.

CDR3 amino acids: CAWSVWSRENYNEQFF. CDR3 DNA sequence: TGTGCCTGGAGTGTATGGTCCCGGGAAAACTACAATGAGCAGTTCTTC. J is TRBJ2-1 and V is TRBV30; TRBD2 might be the D (5 bases). The CDR3 is 16 residues long. Trimming stripped 0 bases from V and 3 bases from J, with 15 bases between. CDR1 is GTSNPN and CDR2 is SVGIG in the germline V gene (reference sequence).

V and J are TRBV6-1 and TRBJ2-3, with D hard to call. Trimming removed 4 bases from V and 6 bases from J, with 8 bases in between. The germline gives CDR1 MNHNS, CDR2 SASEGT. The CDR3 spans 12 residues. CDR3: CASSAVGDTQYF. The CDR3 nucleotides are TGTGCCAGCAGTGCCGTAGGGGATACGCAGTATTTT.